The rows below give T cell receptor beta chains drawn from one sample of a study of regulatory T cells in long-lasting Graves disease. In TCRdb, the multiplex PCR reads were re-called with MiXCR into one record per CDR3 protein. The data contain over 350,000 distinct CDR3 sequences, 20% to 25% of them singletons. The sequenced sample was peripheral blood mononuclear cells (PBMCs), obtained when the disease was refractory, from a patient treated with antithyroid drugs. The receptors were gathered from a female donor with Graves disease. CDR3s include the opening cysteine and the closing phenylalanine or tryptophan. Each record gives: V gene, J gene, CDR3 protein.

TRBV19	TRBJ2-1	CASKESGRGFNEQFF
TRBV10-3	TRBJ1-1	CAISPKEGGTEAFF
TRBV5-1	TRBJ1-4	CASSSTATNEKLFF
TRBV11-1	TRBJ2-1	CASSRTSGGRNEQFF
TRBV5-6	TRBJ2-7	CASSLSSGRRGNEQYF
TRBV7-2	TRBJ2-5	CASSFVGRDYQETQYF
TRBV6-2/TRBV6-3	TRBJ1-1	CASSYEGLFGMNTEAFF
TRBV4-3	TRBJ1-1	CASSRTDSLNTEAFF
TRBV28	TRBJ2-7	CASSSFPSAYEQYF
TRBV28	TRBJ2-2	CASSSGTSIDTGELFF
TRBV20-1	TRBJ2-7	CSAPRGDYEQYF
TRBV19	TRBJ1-5	CASSIEGFDQPQHF
TRBV4-2	TRBJ2-7	CASSQEWGSYEQYF
TRBV6-2/TRBV6-3	TRBJ2-7	CASSAGHVGQYF
TRBV6-2/TRBV6-3	TRBJ1-4	CASSPGQAEKLFF
TRBV27	TRBJ2-1	CASTHSGSDNEQFF
TRBV10-3	TRBJ2-2	CAISEVDGELFF
TRBV6-2/TRBV6-3	TRBJ2-7	CASSYGAGGYEQYF
TRBV5-1	TRBJ2-7	CASSLRYNGYEQYF
TRBV7-6	TRBJ1-3	CASSLDREVPGNTIYF
TRBV3-1	TRBJ2-5	CATKAARQPSETQYF
TRBV6-1	TRBJ1-5	CASSLGTGGIGQPQHF
TRBV9	TRBJ2-6	CASRRTGGSGANVLTF
TRBV7-2	TRBJ1-2	CASSLYIYQAYGYTF
TRBV12-3/TRBV12-4	TRBJ1-1	CASSFRDRNTEAFF
TRBV30	TRBJ1-4	CAWSVGTANEKLFF
TRBV27	TRBJ2-7	CASSSSPSYEQYF
TRBV28	TRBJ1-5	CAVGAYSNQPQHF
TRBV28	TRBJ2-7	CASSPLGGHALF
TRBV2	TRBJ2-7	CASTGEGDSRYEQYF
TRBV12-3/TRBV12-4	TRBJ2-2	CASSFPLNTGELFF
TRBV7-9	TRBJ2-7	CASSTPGISYEQYF
TRBV6-1	TRBJ1-4	CASSPLGGRGEKLFF
TRBV6-2/TRBV6-3	TRBJ2-7	CASSAGTSAYEQYF
TRBV7-2	TRBJ2-5	CASSLASMRARETQYF
TRBV19	TRBJ1-5	CASSMGGRTGKKGQPQHF
TRBV12-3/TRBV12-4	TRBJ1-6	CASRPDRGLNSPLHF
TRBV6-5	TRBJ1-1	CASSYSPYTNTEAFF
TRBV2	TRBJ2-7	CASSDPSVSEQYF
TRBV2	TRBJ2-3	CASSRRDRLLDTQYF
TRBV7-9	TRBJ1-2	CASSLEDNYGYTF
TRBV6-2/TRBV6-3	TRBJ2-1	CASSYGSGNEQFF
TRBV20-1	TRBJ1-1	CSANRDIEAFF
TRBV7-2	TRBJ1-2	CASSSDSQGGYGYTF
TRBV20-1	TRBJ2-5	CSASKLLGGLETQYF
TRBV4-3	TRBJ2-7	CASSQVRTDTYEQYF
TRBV5-1	TRBJ1-1	CASSLEGGSNTEAFF
TRBV29-1	TRBJ2-5	CSLSHRGREETQYF
TRBV4-1	TRBJ2-7	CASSQAAQGAHEQYF
TRBV25-1	TRBJ2-5	CASSREGAGRKETQYF
TRBV6-1	TRBJ2-7	CASSTWTSRSSYEQYF
TRBV18	TRBJ2-5	CASSPGVGGTQYF
TRBV7-9	TRBJ1-4	CASSLVGQGDEKLFF
TRBV12-3/TRBV12-4	TRBJ2-3	CASSLSGSQDTQYF
TRBV7-9	TRBJ1-1	CASSVGIKEAFF
TRBV6-2/TRBV6-3	TRBJ1-4	CASSSRQGGGKLFF
TRBV28	TRBJ1-3	CASSGIDGGGNTIYF
TRBV7-2	TRBJ1-3	CASSPTLTGSGDTIYF
TRBV19	TRBJ1-2	CASSATASNYGYTF